The present entry profiles one TCR beta chain with its context. The antigen remains undetermined. The sample belongs to a study of cytomegalovirus exposure and HLA in healthy donors. Overall study findings and caveats: The study put about 180 TCR beta chains on its list as cytomegalovirus-associated. In vitro experiments confirmed that three CMV-associated chains were specific for CMV antigens. As was reported, the classifier diagnosed cytomegalovirus status with high specificity and sensitivity.

PCR was performed using 60 Vbeta and 13 Jbeta primers. Data came from immunoSEQ multiplex PCR; TCRdb stores just in-frame clones and leaves some out. This repertoire shows about 150,000 clones, 75% to 80% found once; its top ten account for 1.7%. V was cut by 4 bases and J by 4 bases, with 14 bases left in between. Germline V gene lookup returns CDR1 SGHKS and CDR2 YYEKEE (reference sequence). The CDR3 is made up of 14 amino acids. The TCR comes from a woman in her thirties in good health and CMV-seronegative. Sequencing used PBMCs. This chain links TRBV5-5 with TRBJ1-2; D possibly corresponds to TRBD1 (5 bases). This CDR3 is CASSAQGYGYGYTF. The CDR3 region has the DNA TGTGCCAGCAGCGCTCAGGGATATGGCTATGGCTACACCTTC.